These 11 T cell receptor beta chains were sequenced from one sample in a study of blood T cells in healthy people across ages. With a J-beta primer mix and a sample-barcoded 5' primer, a second PCR ran about 7 to 12 cycles. One entry per CDR3 protein, called by TCRdb with MiXCR from the 5' RACE reads. The sample holds 500,000 to 550,000 distinct CDR3 sequences, less than 25% seen once. The same sample was also used in a study of T cells of mothers and their children.

Sequencing was carried out using blood. These receptors were obtained from a boy aged 10-17 years in good health.

This clonotype was counted a few times. This chain links TRBV29-1 with TRBJ2-7; D possibly corresponds to TRBD2 (6 bases). V lost 4 bases and J 7 bases, leaving 17 bases between the germline ends. The CDR3 spans 13 residues. Germline CDR1 SQVTM, CDR2 ANQGSEA. The CDR3 region has the DNA TGCAGCGTTGTTGGCCCCCCCGGGGGAGAGCAGTACTTC. Amino acids: CSVVGPPGGEQYF.

The rearrangement joins TRBV7-8 to TRBJ1-4; no definite D call. The CDR3 covers 14 residues. The V gene's germline CDR1 is SGHVS and CDR2 FQNEAQ. Trimming removed 6 bases from V and 8 bases from J, with 16 bases in between. The CDR3 coding sequence is TGTGCCAGCAGGTTACTCATATCCAAGGAAAAACTGTTTTTT. Translating gives CASRLLISKEKLFF.

There are a few counts of this clonotype. The chain carries TRBV28 and TRBJ1-5, with a weak D call TRBD1 (5 bases). CDR1 is MDHEN, CDR2 SYDVKM, per germline. Trimming removed 6 bases from V and 4 bases from J, with 10 bases in between. There are 13 residues in the CDR3. The CDR3 DNA sequence: TGTGCCAGCAGCAATGACAGAAATCAGCCCCAGCATTTT. Translated: CASSNDRNQPQHF. Variable domain in full (rest from reference TRBV28 and TRBJ1-5): DVKVTQSSRYLVKRTGEKVFLECVQDMDHENMFWYRQDPGLGLRLIYFSYDVKMKEKGDIPEGYSVSREKKERFSLILESASTNQTSMYLCASSNDRNQPQHFGDGTRLSIL.

This chain uses TRBV18 with TRBJ2-7; D may be TRBD1 (5 bases). Per the germline V gene, CDR1 is KGHSH and CDR2 is LQKENI. The CDR3 runs to 13 residues. The V end lost 6 bases, the J end lost 7 bases, and 16 bases lay between the germline ends. The chain's CDR3 is CASSPMGQEEQYF. CDR3 sequence (DNA): TGTGCCAGCTCCCCCATGGGGCAGGAAGAGCAGTACTTC.

This clonotype was counted between two and nine times. The chain recombines TRBV7-2 with TRBJ2-1; TRBD2 agrees at 7 bases. The better agreement between TRBJ2-5 and the DNA end casts doubt on the J call. The V gene's germline CDR1 is SGHTA and CDR2 FQGNSA. The CDR3 loop spans 14 amino acids. The CDR3, as DNA: TGTGCCAGCAGCCCGGGGGGAGTCAAAGAGACCCAGTACTTC. Translated, it gives CASSPGGVKETQYF.

The rearrangement uses TRBV28 and TRBJ2-7; TRBD1 matches at 7 bases. J was trimmed by 3 bases and V by 7 bases; bases with no gene match: 12. Germline V CDR1 and CDR2: MDHEN, SYDVKM. The CDR3 extends over 15 amino acids. The CDR3 region is CASTQPDRVGYEQYF. CDR3 DNA sequence: TGTGCCAGCACCCAACCCGACAGGGTCGGCTACGAGCAGTACTTC.

CDR3 DNA: TGTGCCACATCGGAACAGGGGCGAAGCAATCAGCCCCAGCATTTT. Translated: CATSEQGRSNQPQHF. The chain has TRBV6-6 and TRBJ1-5, with 7 bases that match TRBD1. This CDR3 spans 15 amino acids. The trim removed 10 bases at V and 1 base at J, leaving 10 bases unmatched. Germline CDR1 and CDR2: MNHNY and SVGAGI (reference sequence).

The V call is TRBV7-9, the J call TRBJ1-1, with 7 bases that match TRBD1. The length of the CDR3 is 15 residues. V dropped 3 bases and J dropped 6; count of bases not matched to a gene: 10. CDR1 and CDR2 from the germline V gene are SEHNR and FQNEAQ (reference sequence). CDR3 nucleotide sequence: TGTGCCAGCAGCTTTAATCGTGGGACAGAATCTGAAGCTTTCTTT. Amino acids: CASSFNRGTESEAFF.

The chain combines TRBV7-2 with TRBJ1-5; no definite D call. The germline gives CDR1 SGHTA, CDR2 FQGNSA. V dropped 5 bases and J dropped 1 base, with 9 bases sitting between them. The CDR3 runs 14 residues. Here the CDR3 reads CASSPAGSNQPQHF. The CDR3, as DNA: TGTGCCAGCAGCCCGGCCGGGAGCAATCAGCCCCAGCATTTT.

This clonotype was counted a few times. This chain connects TRBV2 to TRBJ2-1; 8 bases align to TRBD1. The V gene end was trimmed by 4 bases and the J gene end by 0 bases; junction bases not matched to a gene: 2. The CDR3 contains 15 residues. Germline CDR1 reads SNHLY; CDR2 reads FYNNEI. The CDR3 nucleotides read TGTGCCAGCAGTGCCGGGACAGGCTCCTACAATGAGCAGTTCTTC. This codes for CASSAGTGSYNEQFF.

This clonotype has a handful of counts. This sequence joins TRBV11-2 and TRBJ1-4; 11 bases map to TRBD1. Germline assignment: CDR1 SGHAT and CDR2 FQNNGV. There are 16 residues in the CDR3. V gave up 6 bases and J gave up 8 bases; unmatched junction bases: 11. The CDR3 sequence: CASRRGQGAIREKLFF. The CDR3, as DNA: TGTGCCAGCAGACGAGGACAGGGGGCGATTCGAGAAAAACTGTTTTTT. The full variable domain, in which reference TRBV11-2 and TRBJ1-4 provide the parts outside the CDR3, is EAGVAQSPRYKIIEKRQSVAFWCNPISGHATLYWYQQILGQGPKLLIQFQNNGVVDDSQLPKDRFSAERLKGVDSTLKIQPAKLEDSAVYLCASRRGQGAIREKLFFGSGTQLSVL.